Below are 22 T cell receptor beta chains sequenced from a single sample in a study of blood T cell repertoires in COVID-19. The data were produced by immunoSEQ multiplex PCR, yet TCRdb's version contains in-frame clones alone and is incomplete. The data show around 170,000 clones, around 80% seen once. Material: PBMCs or T cells enriched from blood (not recorded which). The receptors were gathered from a man aged 45-60 years who had recovered from COVID-19.

This clone has only a few counts. The chain uses TRBV19 and TRBJ1-5; 7 nucleotides line up with TRBD1. Germline V gives CDR1 LNHDA, CDR2 SQIVND (reference sequence). J gave up 3 bases and V 3 bases, and 5 bases lay outside the gene matches. CDR3 length: 15 residues. The CDR3 loop reads CASSMTGQPNQPQHF. The CDR3 nucleotides read TGTGCCAGTAGTATGACGGGACAGCCCAATCAGCCCCAGCATTTT.

V is TRBV5-4 and J is TRBJ2-3; D is unclear. Trimming stripped 0 bases from V and 3 bases from J, with 11 bases between. This CDR3 comprises 15 residues. Germline V gene data show CDR1 as SGHNT and CDR2 as YYREEE (reference sequence). The CDR3 is CASSLDPASTDTQYF. The DNA of the CDR3 is TGTGCCAGCAGCTTGGATCCAGCGTCGACAGATACGCAGTATTTT.

This chain joins TRBV6-2 or TRBV6-3 and TRBJ1-1; maybe TRBD1 (6 bases). V was pared by 5 bases and J by 4 bases, with 14 bases between. Germline CDR1 MNHEY, CDR2 SVGEGT. This CDR3 contains 14 residues. In DNA form, the CDR3 reads TGTGCCAGCAGTCGGAGGAGGGGGGGCACTGAAGCTTTCTTT. Amino acids: CASSRRRGGTEAFF.

The V gene is TRBV5-6, the J gene TRBJ1-6, with TRBD1 matching 9 bases. Germline loops: CDR1 SGHDT, CDR2 YYEEEE. This CDR3 spans 18 amino acids. V lost 3 bases and J lost 10; bases outside the gene matches: 17. The CDR3, as DNA: TGTGCCAGCAGCTCCGCGGGACAGGGTGTGGGGCACAGCTCACCCCTCCACTTT. This sequence encodes CASSSAGQGVGHSSPLHF.

The chain combines TRBV29-1 with TRBJ2-1; 8 nucleotides agree with TRBD2. The CDR3 is 15 amino acids. J gave up 3 bases and V 1 base, and 5 bases lay outside the gene matches. The germline gives CDR1 SQVTM, CDR2 ANQGSEA. CDR3 nucleotide sequence: TGCAGCGTTGAAGTAGCGGGGAGCTTCTACAATGAGCAGTTCTTC. Translating it yields CSVEVAGSFYNEQFF.

This chain connects TRBV3-1 (or the pseudogene TRBV3-2) to TRBJ2-7, with TRBD2 matching over 9 bases. The CDR3 covers 15 residues. Germline loops: CDR1 LGHDT, CDR2 YNNKEL (reference sequence). J gave up 6 bases and V 2 bases, and 8 bases lay outside the gene matches. This chain's CDR3 is CASSQFGGGAREQYF. The CDR3 DNA follows: TGTGCCAGCAGCCAATTTGGCGGGGGGGCGCGCGAGCAGTACTTC.

This clone was seen a single time. The chain links TRBV7-3 to TRBJ2-2, with TRBD2 matching over 8 bases. CDR3 length equals 16 residues. Per the germline V gene, CDR1 is SGHTA and CDR2 is FQGTGA. The V segment lost 5 bases and the J segment 0 bases; nucleotides outside the gene matches: 5. The CDR3 bases are TGTGCCAGCAGCCCAACGGGGGGGGCGAACACCGGGGAGCTGTTTTTT. It yields the protein CASSPTGGANTGELFF.

The chain couples TRBV29-1 to TRBJ2-7; perhaps TRBD2 as D (5 bases). This CDR3 comprises 12 residues. From germline, CDR1 is SQVTM and CDR2 ANQGSEA. The V and J ends lost 7 bases and 0 bases respectively, with 10 bases between them. The CDR3: CSGVDYSYEQYF. The CDR3 nucleotides are TGCAGCGGGGTTGACTACTCCTACGAGCAGTACTTC.

The chain combines TRBV18 with TRBJ2-1, with D perhaps TRBD2 (5 bases). V lost 0 bases and J 9 bases, leaving 9 bases between the germline ends. The CDR3 sequence is 13 residues long. Germline assignment: CDR1 KGHSH and CDR2 LQKENI. The DNA for the CDR3 is TGTGCCAGCTCACCACCGAGGGCTGGTGAGCAGTTCTTC. Protein sequence: CASSPPRAGEQFF. The whole variable domain, filled in from reference TRBV18 and TRBJ2-1, reads NAGVMQNPRHLVRRRGQEARLRCSPMKGHSHVYWYRQLPEEGLKFMVYLQKENIIDESGMPKERFSAEFPKEGPSILRIQQVVRGDSAAYFCASSPPRAGEQFFGPGTRLTVL.

V gene TRBV16 combines with J gene TRBJ1-5, with D uncertain. This CDR3 is built from 14 residues. In germline, CDR1 is KGHSY, CDR2 FQNENV. Trimming took off 1 base at V and 6 bases at J, with 10 bases between the two ends. The CDR3: CASSQLLNRQPQHF. The CDR3 DNA is TGTGCCAGCAGCCAATTATTAAATCGTCAGCCCCAGCATTTT.

The rearrangement uses TRBV19 and TRBJ2-2; 7 positions agree with TRBD1. Germline CDR1 LNHDA, CDR2 SQIVND (reference sequence). This CDR3 spans 14 amino acids. V was pared by 9 bases and J by 2 bases, with 6 bases of the junction left unmatched. As DNA, the CDR3 is TGTGCCAGCAATACAGGGGATAACACCGGGGAGCTGTTTTTT. This sequence encodes CASNTGDNTGELFF.

J is TRBJ1-3 and V is TRBV7-3; D is possibly TRBD1 (5 bases). V lost 5 bases, J lost 0 bases, and 11 bases lay in between. Germline V lookup: CDR1 SGHTA, CDR2 FQGTGA. The CDR3 length is 15 residues. DNA of the CDR3: TGTGCCAGCAGCCGAGACAGCGCCTCTGGAAACACCATATATTTT. This codes for CASSRDSASGNTIYF.

This clone has a handful of counts. The chain carries TRBV5-5 and TRBJ1-3; 12 nucleotides align to TRBD1. V was clipped by 2 bases and J by 10 bases; unmatched bases: 10. The CDR3 is 16 residues long. Germline V CDR1 and CDR2: SGHKS, YYEKEE (reference sequence). This chain's CDR3 is CASSLASGTGGLTIYF. The CDR3 DNA is TGTGCCAGCAGCTTAGCCTCCGGGACAGGGGGCTTAACCATATATTTT. The full variable domain, completed using reference TRBV5-5 and TRBJ1-3, is DAGVTQSPTHLIKTRGQQVTLRCSPISGHKSVSWYQQVLGQGPQFIFQYYEKEERGRGNFPDRFSARQFPNYSSELNVNALLLGDSALYLCASSLASGTGGLTIYFGEGSWLTVV.

Details on this clone: The sample contains more than one DNA sequence encoding this CDR3. The chain combines TRBV19 with TRBJ2-1; 7 bases match TRBD2. V was clipped by 1 base and J by 0 bases; unmatched bases: 0. This CDR3 spans 15 amino acids. Germline V gene data show CDR1 as LNHDA and CDR2 as SQIVND (reference sequence). This CDR3 reads CASSIGGGSYNEQFF. The CDR3 coding sequence is TGTGCCAGTAGTATAGGCGGGGGCTCCTACAATGAGCAGTTCTTC.

The rearrangement links TRBV6-5 to TRBJ1-2; 8 bases align to TRBD1. V lost 7 bases to trimming and J lost 6 bases; unmatched junction nucleotides: 4. This CDR3 region has 12 residues. The germline CDR1 and CDR2 sequences are MNHEY and SVGAGI. The CDR3 loop reads CASTDRVNGYTF. The DNA of the CDR3 is TGTGCCAGCACGGACAGGGTGAATGGCTACACCTTC.

The chain is built from TRBV11-3 and TRBJ2-5; 7 bases align to TRBD2. CDR3 length equals 16 residues. Unmatched junction bases numbered 9, after V lost 0 bases and J lost 5 bases. Germline loops: CDR1 SGHNT, CDR2 YENEEA. The CDR3 DNA reads TGTGCCAGCAGCTTAGACGGTGGCGGGGGAGGGGAGACCCAGTACTTC. Its translation: CASSLDGGGGGETQYF.

J is TRBJ1-5 and V is TRBV12-3 or TRBV12-4; D might be TRBD1 (5 bases). V was shortened by 2 bases and J by 12 bases, with 14 bases between the two germline ends. This CDR3 has 13 residues. CDR3 amino acids: CASSLLLGLFQHF. As DNA, the CDR3 is TGTGCCAGCAGTTTACTTTTGGGACTTTTCCAGCATTTT.

To note about this clone: This CDR3 is also generated by other DNA sequences in the sample. The chain employs TRBV9 and TRBJ2-3; the match to TRBD2 covers 11 bases. The CDR3 is 16 residues long. Germline trimming cut 3 bases from V and 2 bases from J; bases unmatched to any gene: 5. From germline, CDR1 is SGDLS and CDR2 YYNGEE. The CDR3 reads CASSGGTSGLTDTQYF. The CDR3 DNA follows: TGTGCCAGCAGCGGTGGGACTAGCGGTCTCACAGATACGCAGTATTTT.

The V and J genes are TRBV2 and TRBJ2-7; TRBD1 might be the D (6 bases). The CDR3 is 12 amino acids. Trimming removed 8 bases at V and 5 bases at J, with 13 bases between. CDR1 and CDR2 (germline): SNHLY, FYNNEI. CDR3 nucleotides: TGTGCCAGCCAGGGGCTCTTGGACGAGCAGTACTTC. Translation gives CASQGLLDEQYF.

The J gene is TRBJ1-1, the V gene TRBV7-3; 7 bases agree with TRBD1. J lost 0 bases, V lost 2 bases, and 3 bases had no gene match. CDR1 and CDR2 from the germline V gene are SGHTA and FQGTGA. The length of the CDR3 is 15 residues. The CDR3: CASSLDRAMNTEAFF. In DNA, the CDR3 is TGTGCCAGCAGCTTAGACAGGGCGATGAACACTGAAGCTTTCTTT.

The chain is built from TRBV27 and TRBJ1-2; 7 positions match TRBD1. V lost 4 bases and J lost 9; bases outside the gene matches: 8. CDR1 and CDR2 (germline): MNHEY, SMNVEV (reference sequence). The CDR3 is 13 residues long. This chain's CDR3 is CASSSGQTRSYTF. The CDR3 DNA follows: TGTGCCAGCAGTTCGGGACAGACGAGGAGCTACACCTTC.

The rearrangement uses TRBV18 and TRBJ2-7, with 11 positions matching TRBD1. Germline trimming cut 3 bases from V and 3 bases from J; bases unmatched to any gene: 1. The CDR3 runs to 14 residues. Germline-derived CDR1 and CDR2 are KGHSH and LQKENI. CDR3 loop: CASSPGTGGYEQYF. The DNA of the CDR3 is TGTGCCAGCTCACCCGGGACAGGGGGCTACGAGCAGTACTTC.